This is a list of T cell receptor beta chains from one sample in a study of T cell repertoires in cytomegalovirus infection. For these receptors, no antigen is known. TCRdb re-analysed the reads in MiXCR, keeping a single row per CDR3 protein. The sample consists of about 310,000 distinct CDR3 sequences, roughly 25% of them appearing once. Sequenced here: cultured PBMCs, sampled from culture after CMV antigen stimulation. All receptors come from a human donor in good health (CMV status not recorded). Some clones in this sample may be carry-over from other donors' samples. Both conserved end residues are part of each CDR3. Fields, in order: CDR3 DNA, CDR3 protein, V gene, clone size, J gene, D gene. A D gene is named only where the DNA matches it firmly. Expanded clones get a size class; other rows say once, few or many, or leave the size out.

CDR3 DNA: TGTGCCAGCGCCCCTCTCACAGCGGGAGGGGGAGATACGCAGTATTTT
CDR3 protein: CASAPLTAGGGDTQYF
V gene: TRBV7-2
clone size: many
J gene: TRBJ2-3
D gene: TRBD2

CDR3 DNA: TGTGCCAGCAGCCTACCGGGACAGGTTTACACCGGGGAGCTGTTTTTT
CDR3 protein: CASSLPGQVYTGELFF
V gene: TRBV14
clone size: few
J gene: TRBJ2-2
D gene: TRBD1

CDR3 DNA: TGTGCCAGCAGCTTCACGGTTAACTCCTACAATGAGCAGTTCTTC
CDR3 protein: CASSFTVNSYNEQFF
V gene: TRBV7-6
clone size: -
J gene: TRBJ2-1
D gene: -

CDR3 DNA: TGTGCCAGCAGCTTGGAGGACATGAACACCCAGTACTTC
CDR3 protein: CASSLEDMNTQYF
V gene: TRBV5-4
clone size: -
J gene: TRBJ2-5
D gene: -

CDR3 DNA: TGTGCCATCACTGAAACAGCCTCTGGGGCCAACGTCCTGACTTTC
CDR3 protein: CAITETASGANVLTF
V gene: TRBV10-3
clone size: few
J gene: TRBJ2-6
D gene: -

CDR3 DNA: TGTGCCAGTTCTTCACCGGGACTGGCTAATGAGCAGTTCTTC
CDR3 protein: CASSSPGLANEQFF
V gene: TRBV19
clone size: -
J gene: TRBJ2-1
D gene: -

CDR3 DNA: TGTGCCAGCAGTCTAGGACCGCCCAATGAGCAGTTCTTC
CDR3 protein: CASSLGPPNEQFF
V gene: TRBV27
clone size: -
J gene: TRBJ2-1
D gene: -

CDR3 DNA: TGTGCCAGCAGCCCCTTATTGGGAGACGGGCACGCTGGGGAGCTGTTTTTT
CDR3 protein: CASSPLLGDGHAGELFF
V gene: TRBV27
clone size: few
J gene: TRBJ2-2
D gene: -

CDR3 DNA: TGTGCCAGCAGCACCCGGACAGGGACCTACGAGCAGTACTTC
CDR3 protein: CASSTRTGTYEQYF
V gene: TRBV7-9
clone size: few
J gene: TRBJ2-7
D gene: TRBD1

CDR3 DNA: TGTGCCAGCACCCTCCCTAGCGGGGGACGTCAGCCCAAGTATTTT
CDR3 protein: CASTLPSGGRQPKYF
V gene: TRBV7-2
clone size: many
J gene: TRBJ2-3
D gene: TRBD2

CDR3 DNA: TGTGCCAGCAGGGGACTCGGTTTGGGGACCCAAGAGACCCAGTACTTC
CDR3 protein: CASRGLGLGTQETQYF
V gene: TRBV5-6
clone size: -
J gene: TRBJ2-5
D gene: -

CDR3 DNA: TGTGCCACCGGGACTAGCGGGAGGAACACAGATACGCAGTATTTT
CDR3 protein: CATGTSGRNTDTQYF
V gene: TRBV19
clone size: -
J gene: TRBJ2-3
D gene: TRBD2

CDR3 DNA: TGTGCCAGCAGCACGGGACTCCTTATCGAGCAGTACTTC
CDR3 protein: CASSTGLLIEQYF
V gene: TRBV7-9
clone size: few
J gene: TRBJ2-7
D gene: -

CDR3 DNA: TGCGCCAGCAGCCAAGATATGGGGGCTGGGGCCAACGTCCTGACTTTC
CDR3 protein: CASSQDMGAGANVLTF
V gene: TRBV4-3
clone size: -
J gene: TRBJ2-6
D gene: -

CDR3 DNA: TGTGCCAGCAGTGCCCGGGACAGATCCTCAAGCTATGGCTACACCTTC
CDR3 protein: CASSARDRSSSYGYTF
V gene: TRBV6-1
clone size: many
J gene: TRBJ1-2
D gene: TRBD1

CDR3 DNA: TGTGCCAGCAGCTTAGACGCTTGGGACTTTTATTTT
CDR3 protein: CASSLDAWDFYF
V gene: TRBV7-2
clone size: many
J gene: TRBJ2-3
D gene: -

CDR3 DNA: TGTGCCAGCAGCCCTCTCACCTACGAGCAGTACTTC
CDR3 protein: CASSPLTYEQYF
V gene: TRBV7-2
clone size: many
J gene: TRBJ2-7
D gene: -

CDR3 DNA: TGCAGCGTTGCCGGGACTAGCGGAGAGACCCAGTACTTC
CDR3 protein: CSVAGTSGETQYF
V gene: TRBV29-1
clone size: -
J gene: TRBJ2-5
D gene: TRBD2

CDR3 DNA: TGCGCCAGCAGCCAAGAGGGGGGCCTGACCCAGCATTTT
CDR3 protein: CASSQEGGLTQHF
V gene: TRBV4-1
clone size: -
J gene: TRBJ1-5
D gene: -

CDR3 DNA: TGTGCCAGCAGCGTAGACCGCACCTACGAGCAGTACTTC
CDR3 protein: CASSVDRTYEQYF
V gene: TRBV7-2
clone size: -
J gene: TRBJ2-7
D gene: -

CDR3 DNA: TGTGCCAGTGGAACGATGGATGATGAAAAACTGTTTTTT
CDR3 protein: CASGTMDDEKLFF
V gene: TRBV7-9
clone size: many
J gene: TRBJ1-4
D gene: -

CDR3 DNA: TGTGCCAGCAGCTTAGAGGCCAGGGGCACTGAAGCTTTCTTT
CDR3 protein: CASSLEARGTEAFF
V gene: TRBV7-2
clone size: few
J gene: TRBJ1-1
D gene: -

CDR3 DNA: TGTGCCAGCAGTTTATTGGGCACTGAAGCTTTCTTT
CDR3 protein: CASSLLGTEAFF
V gene: TRBV5-1
clone size: many
J gene: TRBJ1-1
D gene: -

CDR3 DNA: TGTGCCAGCAGCCAAGATGAGGATCAGCCCCAGCATTTT
CDR3 protein: CASSQDEDQPQHF
V gene: TRBV3-1
clone size: once
J gene: TRBJ1-5
D gene: -

CDR3 DNA: TGCAGTGCTAGAGACCTCCGGCAGGGAAGGGGGTCGGAGTATGGCTACACCTTC
CDR3 protein: CSARDLRQGRGSEYGYTF
V gene: TRBV20-1
clone size: -
J gene: TRBJ1-2
D gene: -

CDR3 DNA: TGCAGTGCTCCAAGCAGCTCTACTGAAGCTTTCTTT
CDR3 protein: CSAPSSSTEAFF
V gene: TRBV20-1
clone size: many
J gene: TRBJ1-1
D gene: -

CDR3 DNA: TGTGCCAGCTCACCAAGGACAGGGGGCGATGGGACCCAGTACTTC
CDR3 protein: CASSPRTGGDGTQYF
V gene: TRBV18
clone size: -
J gene: TRBJ2-5
D gene: TRBD1

CDR3 DNA: TGTGCCGGGGCCTATACACATAGCAATCAGCCCCAGCATTTT
CDR3 protein: CAGAYTHSNQPQHF
V gene: TRBV19
clone size: -
J gene: TRBJ1-5
D gene: -

CDR3 DNA: TGTGCCAGCAGCTCCCACAGGGGAAATGAGCAGTTCTTC
CDR3 protein: CASSSHRGNEQFF
V gene: TRBV5-4
clone size: -
J gene: TRBJ2-1
D gene: TRBD1

CDR3 DNA: TGTGCCAGCAGTCGGATGGTAGGGGGCACAGATACGCAGTATTTT
CDR3 protein: CASSRMVGGTDTQYF
V gene: TRBV7-2
clone size: many
J gene: TRBJ2-3
D gene: -

CDR3 DNA: TGCAGTGCCCCGGACAGGGGGGATTCACCCCTCCACTTT
CDR3 protein: CSAPDRGDSPLHF
V gene: TRBV20-1
clone size: many
J gene: TRBJ1-6
D gene: TRBD1

CDR3 DNA: TGTGCCAGCAGTACAGGGGGCCCCGAGTACTTC
CDR3 protein: CASSTGGPEYF
V gene: TRBV12-3/TRBV12-4
clone size: -
J gene: TRBJ2-4
D gene: TRBD1

CDR3 DNA: TGTGCCAGCAGCCCATCAGGACTAGCCGTGTGGGAGACCCAGTACTTC
CDR3 protein: CASSPSGLAVWETQYF
V gene: TRBV7-2
clone size: few
J gene: TRBJ2-5
D gene: TRBD2

CDR3 DNA: TGTGCCAGCAGTCGACAGGCTGGCAATCAGCCCCAGCATTTT
CDR3 protein: CASSRQAGNQPQHF
V gene: TRBV6-2/TRBV6-3
clone size: few
J gene: TRBJ1-5
D gene: -

CDR3 DNA: TGTGCCAGCAGTCCCCAACGGGTTAGCGGGACAGATACGCAGTATTTT
CDR3 protein: CASSPQRVSGTDTQYF
V gene: TRBV27
clone size: -
J gene: TRBJ2-3
D gene: TRBD2

CDR3 DNA: TGTGCCAGCAGGGCCCTAGCGGGAGGGCCAGATACGCAGTATTTT
CDR3 protein: CASRALAGGPDTQYF
V gene: TRBV6-2/TRBV6-3
clone size: once
J gene: TRBJ2-3
D gene: TRBD2

CDR3 DNA: TGTGCCAGCAGCTTAAGGTCTGGAGGAGATACGCAGTATTTT
CDR3 protein: CASSLRSGGDTQYF
V gene: TRBV7-9
clone size: many
J gene: TRBJ2-3
D gene: -

CDR3 DNA: TGCGCCAGCAGCCAAGATCAAATGGGGATGGGGGGAGGCATCGACAATGAGCAGTTCTTC
CDR3 protein: CASSQDQMGMGGGIDNEQFF
V gene: TRBV4-3
clone size: -
J gene: TRBJ2-1
D gene: -

CDR3 DNA: TGCGCCAGCAGTCCCGGGGACAGGGGGCCCGACGAGCAGTACTTC
CDR3 protein: CASSPGDRGPDEQYF
V gene: TRBV5-1
clone size: many
J gene: TRBJ2-7
D gene: TRBD1

CDR3 DNA: TGCGCCAGCAGCCAAGTGGGATGGAACACCGGGGAGCTGTTTTTT
CDR3 protein: CASSQVGWNTGELFF
V gene: TRBV4-1
clone size: few
J gene: TRBJ2-2
D gene: -

CDR3 DNA: TGTGCCAGTACCGTGGGGGGAACTGGGGCCAACGTCCTGACTTTC
CDR3 protein: CASTVGGTGANVLTF
V gene: TRBV19
clone size: few
J gene: TRBJ2-6
D gene: -

CDR3 DNA: TGTGCCAGCAGGAGCAAGGGACGTTCGAATCAGCCCCAGCATTTT
CDR3 protein: CASRSKGRSNQPQHF
V gene: TRBV12-3/TRBV12-4
clone size: -
J gene: TRBJ1-5
D gene: -

CDR3 DNA: TGTGCCAGCAGCAAAGGCGGGAGATCCACCACAGATACGCAGTATTTT
CDR3 protein: CASSKGGRSTTDTQYF
V gene: TRBV7-2
clone size: many
J gene: TRBJ2-3
D gene: TRBD2

CDR3 DNA: TGTGCCAGCAGATTTCCGGGACAGGGGGCAGGGGCGAACACCGGGGAGCTGTTTTTT
CDR3 protein: CASRFPGQGAGANTGELFF
V gene: TRBV7-6
clone size: many
J gene: TRBJ2-2
D gene: TRBD1